This is a list of T cell receptor beta chains from one sample in a study of T-cell memory formation after mild COVID-19. TCRdb recomputed calls from the 5' RACE reads with MiXCR, one row per CDR3 protein. Seen here are about 35,000 distinct CDR3 sequences, roughly 21% observed once, and the top ten hold over 1.5%. The sequencing input was PBMCs or a T cell subset sorted from them (not recorded which). The receptors derive from an adult who had mild COVID-19 (a few samples of this study predate the infection). Cell type and time point are not known. CDR3s include the opening cysteine and the closing phenylalanine or tryptophan. The D gene is left open where the match is weak. Size tells how often a clone was seen (once, few, many) or the class of an expanded clone, and some rows leave it out.

>TRBV18|15|NA|TRBD1|TRBJ1-1
TGTGCCAGCTCACCACAGACAGGGAAGAACACTGAAGCTTTCTTT
CASSPQTGKNTEAFF
>TRBV5-6|14|many|NA|TRBJ2-7
TGTGCCAGCAGCTTAGGGTCGGCCTTAGGCGAGCAGTACTTC
CASSLGSALGEQYF
>TRBV4-2|16|many|NA|TRBJ2-1
TGTGCCAGCAGTCTCATACAGACTCCCGACTACAATGAGCAGTTCTTC
CASSLIQTPDYNEQFF
>TRBV5-1|18|many|TRBD2|TRBJ2-3
TGCGCCAGCAGCAGACTAGCGGGGGACACGTGGATCTCGGATACGCAGTATTTT
CASSRLAGDTWISDTQYF
>TRBV25-1|13|many|NA|TRBJ1-1
TGTGCCAGCAGTGGAGGAGGAGGAACTGAAGCTTTCTTT
CASSGGGGTEAFF
>TRBV6-5|11|many|NA|TRBJ2-7
TGTGCCAGCAGGCGGATTTTCGAGCAGTACTTC
CASRRIFEQYF
>TRBV7-2|15|many|NA|TRBJ1-2
TGTGCCAGCAGTCCGAGTTACAGGGCTAACTATGGCTACACCTTC
CASSPSYRANYGYTF
>TRBV6-2/TRBV6-3|16|many|TRBD1|TRBJ1-4
TGTGCCAGCAGAGCGGGACAGACTACAACTAATGAAAAACTGTTTTTT
CASRAGQTTTNEKLFF
>TRBV7-9|13|few|NA|TRBJ1-1
TGTGCCAGCAGCTCCCCCCTCGGGACCCGGGCTTTCTTT
CASSSPLGTRAFF
>TRBV2|14|NA|NA|TRBJ1-1
TGTGCCAGCAGCAGACAGGTGGTTGAGGGTGAAGCTTTCTTT
CASSRQVVEGEAFF
>TRBV7-8|14|NA|NA|TRBJ2-5
TGTGCCAGCAGAGTAACAGGGGAGGAGGAGACCCAGTACTTC
CASRVTGEEETQYF
>TRBV4-2|18|many|NA|TRBJ2-2
TGTGCCAGCAGCCAAGATCTGGGGCTACCGGGGGCCACCGGGGAGCTGTTTTTT
CASSQDLGLPGATGELFF
>TRBV6-5|15|many|NA|TRBJ2-1
TGTGCCAGCAGTTACCGGTGGGACCCCGACAATGAGCAGTTCTTC
CASSYRWDPDNEQFF
>TRBV4-2|12|many|NA|TRBJ1-1
TGTGCCAGCAGCCCCTGGCCAACTGAAGCTTTCTTT
CASSPWPTEAFF
>TRBV18|13|many|TRBD1|TRBJ1-2
TGTGCCAGCTCACCGGACAGGGAATACGGCTACACCTTC
CASSPDREYGYTF
>TRBV12-3/TRBV12-4|13|many|NA|TRBJ1-2
TGTGCCAGCAGGAAGTCAGGGGTCACTGGCTACACCTTC
CASRKSGVTGYTF
>TRBV7-7|13|many|NA|TRBJ2-7
TGTGCTAGCAGCTTAGCGGCCTCCTACGAGCAGTACTTC
CASSLAASYEQYF
>TRBV20-1|15|many|TRBD2|TRBJ2-1
TGCAGTGCTCCCGGACTAGCGGGAATGTACAATGAGCAGTTCTTC
CSAPGLAGMYNEQFF
>TRBV7-2|15|many|NA|TRBJ2-7
TGTGCCAGCAGCCCCATCCTCCAACGGGCCTACGAGCAGTACTTC
CASSPILQRAYEQYF
>TRBV6-6|18|many|TRBD2|TRBJ2-1
TGTGCCAGCAGTTACGAACTAGCGGGGGGAACTTATCGGAATGAGCAGTTCTTC
CASSYELAGGTYRNEQFF
>TRBV25-1|16|many|NA|TRBJ2-5
TGTGCCAGCAGGCCTCGGAGGGCGGCTTTAAAGGAAACCCAGTACTTC
CASRPRRAALKETQYF